This TCR beta chain was observed in a study of siplizumab effects on memory and regulatory T cells. Regarding the study as a whole: Researchers could map only a minor fraction of alloreactive clones to unstimulated subsets. Siplizumab led to significantly less abundant alloreactive sequences that could be traced back to unstimulated CD4+ memory cells.

As regards this clone: Its antigen is currently unknown.

The trim removed 3 bases at V and 14 bases at J, leaving 13 bases unmatched. CDR1 MNHEY and CDR2 SMNVEV come from the germline V gene (reference sequence). The CDR3 has 15 residues. About 100,000 TCR templates per sample were assayed. The protocol was immunoSEQ multiplex PCR, while the TCRdb copy is restricted to in-frame clones and leaves out a portion. Of around 99,000 clones listed, around 90% were seen once; the top ten hold 0.75%. The sequence was collected from a human donor in good health. The chain carries TRBV27 and TRBJ1-6; 7 nucleotides match TRBD1. Sequencing input: Tregs sorted from blood. The CDR3 DNA follows: TGTGCCAGCAGTTTTCTTGGCAGGGGGATGGGAGCCCTCCACTTT. The encoded protein is CASSFLGRGMGALHF.